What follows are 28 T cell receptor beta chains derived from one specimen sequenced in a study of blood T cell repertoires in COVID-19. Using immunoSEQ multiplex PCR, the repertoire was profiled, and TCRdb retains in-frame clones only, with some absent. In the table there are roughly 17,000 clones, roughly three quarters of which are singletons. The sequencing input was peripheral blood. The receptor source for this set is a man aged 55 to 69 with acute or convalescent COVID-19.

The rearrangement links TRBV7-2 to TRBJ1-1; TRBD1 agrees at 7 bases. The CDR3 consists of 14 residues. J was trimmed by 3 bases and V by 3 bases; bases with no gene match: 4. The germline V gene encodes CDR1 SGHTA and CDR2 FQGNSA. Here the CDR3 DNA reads TGTGCCAGCAGCTTGACAGGGAAGGACACTGAAGCTTTCTTT. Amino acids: CASSLTGKDTEAFF. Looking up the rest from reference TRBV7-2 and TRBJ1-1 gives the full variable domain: GAGVSQSPSNKVTEKGKDVELRCDPISGHTALYWYRQSLGQGLEFLIYFQGNSAPDKSGLPSDRFSAERTGGSVSTLTIQRTQQEDSAVYLCASSLTGKDTEAFFGQGTRLTVV.

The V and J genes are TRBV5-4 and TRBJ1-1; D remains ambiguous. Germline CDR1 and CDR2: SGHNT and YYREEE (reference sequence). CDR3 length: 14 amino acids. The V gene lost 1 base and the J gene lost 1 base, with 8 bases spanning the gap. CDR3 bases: TGTGCCAGCAGCTTGCAACTCCCGAACACTGAAGCTTTCTTT. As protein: CASSLQLPNTEAFF.

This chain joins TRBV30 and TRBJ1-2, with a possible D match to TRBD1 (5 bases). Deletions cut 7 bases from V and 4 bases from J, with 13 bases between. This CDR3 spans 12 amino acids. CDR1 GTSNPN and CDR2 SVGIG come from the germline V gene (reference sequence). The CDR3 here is CASNPGGYGYTF. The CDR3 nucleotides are TGTGCCTCCAACCCGGGGGGCTATGGCTACACCTTC.

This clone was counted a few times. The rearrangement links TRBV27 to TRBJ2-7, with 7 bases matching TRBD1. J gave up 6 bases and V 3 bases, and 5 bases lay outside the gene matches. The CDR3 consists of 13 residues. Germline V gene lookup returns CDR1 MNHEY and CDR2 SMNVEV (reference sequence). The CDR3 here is CASSFDRVGEQYF. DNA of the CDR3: TGTGCCAGCAGTTTTGACAGGGTTGGCGAGCAGTACTTC.

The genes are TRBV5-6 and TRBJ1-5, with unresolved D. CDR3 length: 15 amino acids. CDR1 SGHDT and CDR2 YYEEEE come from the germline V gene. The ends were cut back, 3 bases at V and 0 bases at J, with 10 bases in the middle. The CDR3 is CASSSFLYSNQPQHF. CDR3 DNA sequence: TGTGCCAGCAGCTCTTTCCTGTATAGCAATCAGCCCCAGCATTTT.

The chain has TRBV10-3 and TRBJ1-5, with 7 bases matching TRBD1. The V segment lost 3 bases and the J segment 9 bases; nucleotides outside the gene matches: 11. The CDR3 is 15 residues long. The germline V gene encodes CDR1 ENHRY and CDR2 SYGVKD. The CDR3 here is CAISDEAQGRGPQHF. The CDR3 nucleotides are TGTGCCATCAGTGATGAGGCACAGGGGCGGGGGCCCCAGCATTTT.

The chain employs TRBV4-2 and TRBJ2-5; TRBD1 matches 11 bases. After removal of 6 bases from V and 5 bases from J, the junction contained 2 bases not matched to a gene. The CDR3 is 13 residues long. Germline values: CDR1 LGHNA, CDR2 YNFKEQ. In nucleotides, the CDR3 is TGTGCCAGCAGTGGGGACAGGGGGGAGACCCAGTACTTC. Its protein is CASSGDRGETQYF.

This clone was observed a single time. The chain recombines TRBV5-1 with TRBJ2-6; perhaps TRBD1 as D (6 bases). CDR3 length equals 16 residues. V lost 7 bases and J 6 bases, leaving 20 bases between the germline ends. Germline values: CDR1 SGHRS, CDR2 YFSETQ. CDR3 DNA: TGCGCCAGCCATGGGGGCGTGGTGCCCCAGGCCAACGTCCTGACTTTC. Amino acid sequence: CASHGGVVPQANVLTF.

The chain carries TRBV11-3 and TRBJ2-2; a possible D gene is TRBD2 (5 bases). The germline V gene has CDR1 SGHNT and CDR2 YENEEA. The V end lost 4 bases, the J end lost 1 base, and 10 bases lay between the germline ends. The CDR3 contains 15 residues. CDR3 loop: CASSYGGQNTGELFF. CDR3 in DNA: TGTGCCAGCAGCTATGGAGGCCAGAACACCGGGGAGCTGTTTTTT. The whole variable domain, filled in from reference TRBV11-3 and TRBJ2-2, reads EAGVVQSPRYKIIEKKQPVAFWCNPISGHNTLYWYLQNLGQGPELLIRYENEEAVDDSQLPKDRFSAERLKGVDSTLKIQPAELGDSAVYLCASSYGGQNTGELFFGEGSRLTVL.

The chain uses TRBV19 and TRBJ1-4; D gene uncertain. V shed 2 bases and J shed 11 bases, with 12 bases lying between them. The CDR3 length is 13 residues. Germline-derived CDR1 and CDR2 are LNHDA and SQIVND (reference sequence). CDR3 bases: TGTGCCAGTAGTATACTAGCATACGAGAAACTGTTTTTT. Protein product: CASSILAYEKLFF.

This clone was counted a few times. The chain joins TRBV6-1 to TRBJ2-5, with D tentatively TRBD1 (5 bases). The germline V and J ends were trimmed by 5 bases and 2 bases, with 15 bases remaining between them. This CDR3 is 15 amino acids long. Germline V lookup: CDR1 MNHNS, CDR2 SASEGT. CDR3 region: CASSQQEDPQETQYF. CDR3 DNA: TGTGCCAGCAGTCAACAGGAAGACCCACAAGAGACCCAGTACTTC.

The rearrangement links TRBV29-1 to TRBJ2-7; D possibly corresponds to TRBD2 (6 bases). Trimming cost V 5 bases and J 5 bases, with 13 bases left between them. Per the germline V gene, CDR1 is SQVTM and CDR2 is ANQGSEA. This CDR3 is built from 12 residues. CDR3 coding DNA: TGCAGCGTTAACCCGGGGGAGGACGAGCAGTACTTC. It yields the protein CSVNPGEDEQYF.

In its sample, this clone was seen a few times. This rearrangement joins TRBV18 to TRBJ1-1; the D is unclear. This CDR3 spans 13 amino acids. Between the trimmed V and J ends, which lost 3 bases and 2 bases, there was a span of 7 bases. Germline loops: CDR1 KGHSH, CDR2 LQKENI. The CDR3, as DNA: TGTGCCAGCTCACCCAATAGAAACACTGAAGCTTTCTTT. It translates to CASSPNRNTEAFF.

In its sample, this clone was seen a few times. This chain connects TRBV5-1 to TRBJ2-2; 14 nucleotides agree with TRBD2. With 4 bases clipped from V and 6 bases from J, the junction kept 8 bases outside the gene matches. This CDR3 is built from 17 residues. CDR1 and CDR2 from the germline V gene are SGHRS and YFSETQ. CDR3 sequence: CASSAGTSGGVAGELFF. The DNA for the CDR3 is TGCGCCAGCAGCGCCGGGACTAGCGGGGGCGTGGCCGGGGAGCTGTTTTTT.

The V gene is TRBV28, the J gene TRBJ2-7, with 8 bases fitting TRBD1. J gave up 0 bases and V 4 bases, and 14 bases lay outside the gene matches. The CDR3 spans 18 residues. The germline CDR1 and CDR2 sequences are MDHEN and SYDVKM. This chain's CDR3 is CASSSSRIGDRNSYEQYF. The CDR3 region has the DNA TGTGCCAGCAGTTCATCTCGGATTGGGGACAGGAACTCCTACGAGCAGTACTTC.

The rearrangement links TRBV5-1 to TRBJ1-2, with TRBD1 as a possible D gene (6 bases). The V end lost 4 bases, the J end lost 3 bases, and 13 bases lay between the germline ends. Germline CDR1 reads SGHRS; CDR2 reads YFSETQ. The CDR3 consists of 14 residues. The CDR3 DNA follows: TGCGCCAGCAGCCTACAGGGTTCTTACTATGGCTACACCTTC. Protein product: CASSLQGSYYGYTF.

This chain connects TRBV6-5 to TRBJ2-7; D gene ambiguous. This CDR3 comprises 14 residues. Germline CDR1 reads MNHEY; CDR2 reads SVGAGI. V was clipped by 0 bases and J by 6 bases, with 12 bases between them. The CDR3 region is CASSYSTGFGEQYF. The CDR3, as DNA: TGTGCCAGCAGTTACTCGACCGGGTTCGGCGAGCAGTACTTC.

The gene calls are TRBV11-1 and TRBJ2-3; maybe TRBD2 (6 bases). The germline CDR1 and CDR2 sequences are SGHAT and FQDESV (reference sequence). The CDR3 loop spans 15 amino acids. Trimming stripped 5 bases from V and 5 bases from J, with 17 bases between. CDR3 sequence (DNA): TGTGCCAGCAGCCGCAATAAGGGACTCGGAGATACGCAGTATTTT. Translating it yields CASSRNKGLGDTQYF.

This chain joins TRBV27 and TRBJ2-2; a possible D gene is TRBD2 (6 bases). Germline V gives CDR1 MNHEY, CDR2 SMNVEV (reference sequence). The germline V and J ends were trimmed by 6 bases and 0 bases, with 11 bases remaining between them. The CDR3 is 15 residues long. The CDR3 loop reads CASRTGDANTGELFF. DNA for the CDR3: TGTGCCAGCAGGACGGGGGACGCGAACACCGGGGAGCTGTTTTTT.

The CDR3 bases are TGTGCCAGCAGCCGGACAGGTATGAACACTGAAGCTTTCTTT. This encodes CASSRTGMNTEAFF. The rearrangement links TRBV6-5 to TRBJ1-1; 7 nucleotides match TRBD1. CDR1 and CDR2 from the germline V gene are MNHEY and SVGAGI. With 6 bases clipped from V and 0 bases from J, the junction kept 4 bases outside the gene matches. The CDR3 spans 14 residues.

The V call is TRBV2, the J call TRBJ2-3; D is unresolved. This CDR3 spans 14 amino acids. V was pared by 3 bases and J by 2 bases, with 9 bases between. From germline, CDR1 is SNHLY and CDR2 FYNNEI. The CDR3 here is CASSDDSFTDTQYF. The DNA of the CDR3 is TGTGCCAGCAGTGATGACTCTTTCACAGATACGCAGTATTTT.

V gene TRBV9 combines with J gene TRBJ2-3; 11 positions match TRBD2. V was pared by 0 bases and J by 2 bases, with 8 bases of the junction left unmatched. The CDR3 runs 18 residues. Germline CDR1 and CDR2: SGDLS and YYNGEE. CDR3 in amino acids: CASSVATTSGEITDTQYF. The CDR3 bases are TGTGCCAGCAGCGTAGCTACGACTAGCGGGGAGATCACAGATACGCAGTATTTT.

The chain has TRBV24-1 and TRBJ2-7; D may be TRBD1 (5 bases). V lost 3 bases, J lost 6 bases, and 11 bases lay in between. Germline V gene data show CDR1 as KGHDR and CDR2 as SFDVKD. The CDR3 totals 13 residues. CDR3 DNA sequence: TGTGCCACCAGTGATCTCCAGGGTCCCGAGCAGTACTTC. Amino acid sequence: CATSDLQGPEQYF.

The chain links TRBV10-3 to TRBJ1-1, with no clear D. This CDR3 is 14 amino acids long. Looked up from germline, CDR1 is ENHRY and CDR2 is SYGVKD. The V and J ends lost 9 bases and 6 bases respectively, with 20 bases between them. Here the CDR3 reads CAMQGRLGSAEAFF. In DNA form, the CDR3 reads TGTGCCATGCAAGGGAGGTTGGGTAGCGCTGAAGCTTTCTTT.

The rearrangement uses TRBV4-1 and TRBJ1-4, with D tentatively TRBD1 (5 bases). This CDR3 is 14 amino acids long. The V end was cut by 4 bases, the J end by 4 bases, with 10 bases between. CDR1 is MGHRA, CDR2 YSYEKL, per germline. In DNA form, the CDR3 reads TGCGCCAGCAGCCCCTTAGGGGTTAATGAAAAACTGTTTTTT. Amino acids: CASSPLGVNEKLFF.

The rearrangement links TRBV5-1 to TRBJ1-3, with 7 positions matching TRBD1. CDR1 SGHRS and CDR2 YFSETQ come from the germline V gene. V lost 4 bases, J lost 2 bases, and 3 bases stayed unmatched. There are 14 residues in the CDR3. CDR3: CASSPQGAGNTIYF. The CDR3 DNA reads TGCGCCAGCAGCCCCCAGGGGGCTGGAAACACCATATATTTT.

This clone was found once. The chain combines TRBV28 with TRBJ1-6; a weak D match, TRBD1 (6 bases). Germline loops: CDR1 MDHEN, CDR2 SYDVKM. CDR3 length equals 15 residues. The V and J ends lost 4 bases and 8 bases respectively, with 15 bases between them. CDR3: CASSSVTEGDSPLHF. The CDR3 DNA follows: TGTGCCAGCAGTTCCGTGACTGAGGGGGATTCACCCCTCCACTTT.

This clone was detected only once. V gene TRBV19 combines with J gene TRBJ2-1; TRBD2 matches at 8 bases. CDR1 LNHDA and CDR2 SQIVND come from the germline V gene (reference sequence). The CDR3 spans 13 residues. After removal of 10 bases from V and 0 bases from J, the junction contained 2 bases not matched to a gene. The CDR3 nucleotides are TGTGCCACGCGGGGGGACTCCTACAATGAGCAGTTCTTC. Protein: CATRGDSYNEQFF. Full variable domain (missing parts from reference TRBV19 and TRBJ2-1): DGGITQSPKYLFRKEGQNVTLSCEQNLNHDAMYWYRQDPGQGLRLIYYSQIVNDFQKGDIAEGYSVSREKKESFPLTVTSAQKNPTAFYLCATRGDSYNEQFFGPGTRLTVL.